This T cell receptor beta chain was identified in a study of blood T cells in healthy people across ages. Through a sample-barcoded 5' primer and a J-beta primer mix, a second PCR was run for about 7 to 12 cycles. All cDNA molecules were each tagged by a template-switch adaptor with 12 random nucleotides. TCRdb reprocessed the 5' RACE reads via MiXCR and lists one record per CDR3 protein. The table has around 710,000 distinct CDR3 sequences, more than 40% seen once. As concerns this clonotype: What it recognizes is unknown.

Unmatched junction bases numbered 9, after V lost 5 bases and J lost 9 bases. This CDR3 region has 14 residues. Study-wide results and caveats: Naive T cell percentage by flow cytometry tracked strongly with beta diversity.

This sequence was found in a woman aged 55-70 years in good health. The rearrangement joins TRBV12-3 or TRBV12-4 to TRBJ2-2; 7 nucleotides align to TRBD1. The sequenced sample was blood. The DNA of the CDR3 is TGTGCCAGCAGTACATACGGGACAGTGTGGGAGCTGTTTTTT. Amino acid sequence: CASSTYGTVWELFF.